This TCR beta chain was retrieved from a study of T cell responses to AZD1222 COVID-19 vaccine. Generated by immunoSEQ multiplex PCR, the TCRdb table keeps only in-frame clones and is missing some. The sample carries fewer than 200,000 clones, 80% to 95% recorded once. V lost 3 bases, J lost 6 bases, and 5 bases stayed unmatched. CDR1 and CDR2 from the germline V gene are SGHRS and YFSETQ. The CDR3 extends over 15 amino acids. Broader study findings: Donors were largely white British and mainly female; clonal diversity was possibly underestimated.

A note on this clone: Antigen specificity is unknown.

The J gene is TRBJ2-2, the V gene TRBV5-1, with 10 bases matching TRBD2. The source was peripheral blood, collected on day 0 of AZD1222 vaccination. The sequence was collected from an adult in good health. This CDR3 reads CASSSWSGRAGELFF. The CDR3 DNA reads TGCGCCAGCAGCTCTTGGAGCGGGAGGGCCGGGGAGCTGTTTTTT.